This T cell receptor beta chain appears in the sequencing data of a study of T cells in tuberculosis. As for the study in general: Samples predate treatment or fall within its first 7 days. The study's findings and limits: Shorter CDR3-alpha in active tuberculosis partly drove smaller distances.

Measured with immunoSEQ multiplex PCR; TCRdb has only the in-frame clones, and not every one. The table has fewer than 40,000 clones, roughly 82% seen once. As to time point: new active TB diagnosis, blood taken before or within 7 days of starting treatment. Only one count was recorded for this clone. No antigen is known for it. The germline V gene has CDR1 SGDLS and CDR2 YYNGEE. The CDR3 has 17 amino acids. Trimming cost V 4 bases and J 9 bases; bases outside gene matches: 18. Material: PBMCs, obtained at tuberculosis diagnosis. The clonotype was recovered from an adult with tuberculosis. V gene TRBV9 combines with J gene TRBJ2-4; the match to TRBD2 covers 8 bases. CDR3 sequence reads: CASSLGVGGRPQAIQYF. The CDR3 DNA reads as TGTGCCAGCAGCTTAGGGGTGGGCGGGAGGCCCCAGGCCATTCAGTACTTC.